These 3 T cell receptor beta chains were all obtained from the same sample, sequenced in a study of CD8+ T cells in alopecia areata. cDNA serving as the sequencing template came from extracted, reverse transcribed RNA. Measured with immunoSEQ multiplex PCR; TCRdb has only the in-frame clones, and not every one. The sample carries about 150,000 clones, less than 65% recorded once. The sequencing input was CD8+ T cells sorted from blood. The receptors were gathered from a human donor in good health.

The genes are TRBV29-1 and TRBJ2-1; 8 nucleotides line up with TRBD1. Per the germline V gene, CDR1 is SQVTM and CDR2 is ANQGSEA. The CDR3 is 13 amino acids. V shed 5 bases, J shed 5 bases, and the junction held 5 bases outside the gene matches. CDR3 sequence reads: CSVWTGNNNEQFF. The CDR3 region has the DNA TGCAGCGTTTGGACAGGGAATAACAATGAGCAGTTCTTC.

The V call is TRBV7-9, the J call TRBJ2-7, with a tentative D call TRBD2 (6 bases). Trimming took off 5 bases at V and 5 bases at J, with 16 bases between the two ends. Germline assignment: CDR1 SEHNR and CDR2 FQNEAQ (reference sequence). The CDR3 has 14 amino acids. CDR3 DNA: TGTGCCAGCAGCCGAGAGGGACTGCCGAACGAGCAGTACTTC. This codes for CASSREGLPNEQYF. The whole variable domain, filled in from reference TRBV7-9 and TRBJ2-7, reads DTGVSQNPRHKITKRGQNVTFRCDPISEHNRLYWYRQTLGQGPEFLTYFQNEAQLEKSRLLSDRFSAERPKGSFSTLEIQRTEQGDSAMYLCASSREGLPNEQYFGPGTRLTVT.

This clone was recorded a few times. The chain carries TRBV29-1 and TRBJ1-4; D is possibly TRBD1 (5 bases). This CDR3 is built from 11 residues. Trimming pared 1 base from V and 13 bases from J, leaving 10 bases between. Germline CDR1 and CDR2: SQVTM and ANQGSEA. CDR3 DNA sequence: TGCAGCGTTGAAGCGCGCCAGGGACTGTTTTTT. It encodes CSVEARQGLFF.